This T cell receptor beta chain was retrieved from a study of spatial heterogeneity in lung cancer. Overall study context: Detection consistently captured more beta-chain sequences than alpha-chain sequences.

The time point: sample taken at primary tumor resection. Samples were donated by 72 untreated early-stage non-small cell lung cancer patients. Without sorting, whole RNA was sequenced from tumor, nontumor lung or frozen PBMC. TCRdb itself ran the 5' RACE reads through MiXCR, one entry per CDR3 protein. The profile covers some 800 distinct CDR3 sequences, with around an eighth appearing a single time and about 17% taken by the ten largest. Findings of the study overall: The study found that expanded intratumoral alpha and beta TCR counts tracked tumor mutation counts.

In this sample, this clonotype is medium-sized. Its specificity is unknown. The source is a male donor with early-stage non-small cell lung cancer. The sample here was lung tumor tissue, taken at surgery.

The CDR3 reads CASSIVGGAKNIQYF. CDR3 bases: TGTGCCAGTAGTATTGTAGGCGGAGCCAAAAACATTCAGTACTTC. V gene TRBV19 combines with J gene TRBJ2-4; D ambiguous. Trimming removed 3 bases from V and 0 bases from J, with 9 bases in between. The CDR3 is 15 residues long. CDR1 and CDR2 (germline): LNHDA, SQIVND (reference sequence).